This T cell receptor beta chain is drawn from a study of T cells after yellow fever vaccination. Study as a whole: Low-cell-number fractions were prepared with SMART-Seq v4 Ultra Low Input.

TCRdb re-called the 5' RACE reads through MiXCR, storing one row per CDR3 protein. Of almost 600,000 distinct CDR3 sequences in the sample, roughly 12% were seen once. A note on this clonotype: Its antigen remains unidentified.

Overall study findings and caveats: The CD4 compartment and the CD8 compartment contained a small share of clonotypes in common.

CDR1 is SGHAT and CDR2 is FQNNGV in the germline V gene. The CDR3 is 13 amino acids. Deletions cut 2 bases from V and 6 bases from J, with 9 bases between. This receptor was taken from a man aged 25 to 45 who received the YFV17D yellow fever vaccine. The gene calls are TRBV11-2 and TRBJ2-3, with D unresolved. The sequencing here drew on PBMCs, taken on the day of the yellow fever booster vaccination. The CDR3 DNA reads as TGTGCCAGCAGCTTATATTCTGGGGATACGCAGTATTTT. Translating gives CASSLYSGDTQYF.